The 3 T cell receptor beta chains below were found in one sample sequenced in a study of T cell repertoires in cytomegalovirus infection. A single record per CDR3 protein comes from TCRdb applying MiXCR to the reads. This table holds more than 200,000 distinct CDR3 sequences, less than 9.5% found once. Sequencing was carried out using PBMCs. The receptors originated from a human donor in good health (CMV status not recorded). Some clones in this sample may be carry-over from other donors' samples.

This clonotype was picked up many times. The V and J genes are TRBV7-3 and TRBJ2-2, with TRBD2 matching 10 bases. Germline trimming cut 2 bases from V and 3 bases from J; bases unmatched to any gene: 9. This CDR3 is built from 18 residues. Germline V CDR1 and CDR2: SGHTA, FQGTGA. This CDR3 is CASSLSLAGARDTGELFF. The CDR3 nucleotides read TGTGCCAGCAGCTTATCCCTAGCGGGGGCAAGAGACACCGGGGAGCTGTTTTTT.

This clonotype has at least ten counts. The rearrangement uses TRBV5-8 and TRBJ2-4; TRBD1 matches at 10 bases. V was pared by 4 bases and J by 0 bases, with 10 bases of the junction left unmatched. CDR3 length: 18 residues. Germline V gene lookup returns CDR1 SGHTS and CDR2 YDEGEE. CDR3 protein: CASSDPGTGALAKNIQYF. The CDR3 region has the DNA TGTGCCAGCAGCGATCCCGGGACAGGGGCTCTAGCCAAAAACATTCAGTACTTC.

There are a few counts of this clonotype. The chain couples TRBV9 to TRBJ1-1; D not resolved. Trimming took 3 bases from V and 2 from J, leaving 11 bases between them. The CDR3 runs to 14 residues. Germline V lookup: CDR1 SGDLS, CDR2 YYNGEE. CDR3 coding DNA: TGTGCCAGCAGCGAGAGGCTTGGAAACACTGAAGCTTTCTTT. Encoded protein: CASSERLGNTEAFF. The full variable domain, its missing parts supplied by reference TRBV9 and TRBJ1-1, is DSGVTQTPKHLITATGQRVTLRCSPRSGDLSVYWYQQSLDQGLQFLIQYYNGEERAKGNILERFSAQQFPDLHSELNLSSLELGDSALYFCASSERLGNTEAFFGQGTRLTVV.